This TCR beta chain appears in the sequencing data of a study of blood T cell repertoires in COVID-19. The method was immunoSEQ multiplex PCR; TCRdb's version includes in-frame clones alone and lacks a portion of them. The data hold around 430,000 clones, with approximately 89% observed a single time. The V end lost 6 bases, the J end lost 3 bases, and 14 bases lay between the germline ends. The germline gives CDR1 PRHDT, CDR2 FYEKMQ (reference sequence). The CDR3 has 14 residues. This receptor was obtained from a woman in her 50s with COVID-19, enrolled during active disease. The sample was peripheral blood. The genes are TRBV13 and TRBJ1-1; no clear D gene. CDR3 sequence: CASRRVFRDTEAFF. The CDR3 coding sequence is TGTGCCAGCAGACGGGTCTTCCGAGACACTGAAGCTTTCTTT.